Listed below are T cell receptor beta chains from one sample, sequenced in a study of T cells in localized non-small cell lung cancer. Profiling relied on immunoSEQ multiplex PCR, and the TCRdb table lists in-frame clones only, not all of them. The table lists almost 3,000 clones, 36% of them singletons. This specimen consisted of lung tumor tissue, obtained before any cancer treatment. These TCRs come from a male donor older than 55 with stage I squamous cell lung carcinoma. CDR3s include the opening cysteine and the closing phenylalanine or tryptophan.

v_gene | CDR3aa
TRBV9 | CASSIGTVNEKLFF
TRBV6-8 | CASTVRPVDTEAFF
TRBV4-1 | CASSQTRPPYEQYF
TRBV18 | CASSPLRRPSEQYF
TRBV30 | CAWRRQSNTEAFF
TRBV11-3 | CASSSLAGVGNEQFF
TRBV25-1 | CANRDTTLTNEQFF
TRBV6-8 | CAIEGGGSGNTIYF
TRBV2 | CASRGGQFNEKLFF
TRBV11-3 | CASSPVHSGNTIYF